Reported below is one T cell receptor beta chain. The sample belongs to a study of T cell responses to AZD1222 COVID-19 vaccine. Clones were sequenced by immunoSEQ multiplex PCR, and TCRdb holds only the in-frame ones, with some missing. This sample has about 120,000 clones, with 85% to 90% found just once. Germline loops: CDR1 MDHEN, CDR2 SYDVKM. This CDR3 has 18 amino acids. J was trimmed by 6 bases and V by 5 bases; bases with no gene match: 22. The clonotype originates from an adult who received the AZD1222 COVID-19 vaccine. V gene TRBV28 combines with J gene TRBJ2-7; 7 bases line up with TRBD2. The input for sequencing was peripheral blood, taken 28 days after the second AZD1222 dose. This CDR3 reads CASSPTRGGYQTPIEQYF. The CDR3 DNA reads TGTGCCAGCAGTCCAACCCGGGGAGGGTACCAAACCCCTATCGAGCAGTACTTC.